The 5 T cell receptor beta chains reported below all come from one sample, sequenced in a study of shared clonotypes between healthy human individuals. The protocol was immunoSEQ multiplex PCR, while the TCRdb copy is restricted to in-frame clones and leaves out a portion. The sample includes a few million clones, around nine tenths of them seen just once. Sequencing was performed on naive CD4+ T cells sorted from blood. As to subset: CD45RA+ positively selected. The source is a man younger than 35 in good health.

This clone occurred once. CDR3 sequence reads: CASSMLAGEWGETQYF. CDR3 nucleotide sequence: TGTGCCAGTAGTATGCTAGCGGGAGAATGGGGAGAGACCCAGTACTTC. This rearrangement joins TRBV19 to TRBJ2-5, with 10 nucleotides matching TRBD2. V shed 3 bases, J shed 4 bases, and the junction held 8 bases outside the gene matches. Germline V CDR1 and CDR2: LNHDA, SQIVND (reference sequence). The CDR3 has 16 residues.

The chain carries TRBV12-5 and TRBJ2-2, with D perhaps TRBD2 (7 bases). This CDR3 spans 13 amino acids. Germline CDR1 LGHNT, CDR2 FRNRAP. Trimming cost V 6 bases and J 7 bases, with 12 bases left between them. The CDR3, as DNA: TGTGCTAGTGGCCGCGGGGGCATCGGGGAGCTGTTTTTT. It codes for CASGRGGIGELFF.

V usage is TRBV5-6 and J usage is TRBJ2-3; unclear D gene. The CDR3 contains 14 residues. In germline, CDR1 is SGHDT, CDR2 YYEEEE. Trimming pared 2 bases from V and 2 bases from J, leaving 9 bases between. CDR3 protein: CASSFSQYTDTQYF. The CDR3, as DNA: TGTGCCAGCAGCTTTTCCCAATACACAGATACGCAGTATTTT.

This chain uses TRBV11-3 with TRBJ2-1; 10 nucleotides match TRBD2. J gave up 8 bases and V 1 base, and 11 bases lay outside the gene matches. The CDR3 is 17 amino acids. CDR1 is SGHNT, CDR2 YENEEA, per germline. The DNA of the CDR3 is TGTGCCAGCAGCTTAGGCTTGGGAAGCGGGAGGGGGGATGAGCAGTTCTTC. Protein product: CASSLGLGSGRGDEQFF.

This chain connects TRBV6-1 to TRBJ1-1; 7 bases fit TRBD1. With 3 bases clipped from V and 4 bases from J, the junction kept 2 bases outside the gene matches. Germline assignment: CDR1 MNHNS and CDR2 SASEGT. This CDR3 spans 13 amino acids. The chain's CDR3 is CASSEYRGTEAFF. The CDR3 DNA is TGTGCCAGCAGTGAGTACAGGGGCACTGAAGCTTTCTTT.